The next 27 T cell receptor beta chains were all read from a single sample in a study of blood T cell repertoires in COVID-19. Only in-frame clones appear in the TCRdb table, and some are missing; sequencing was by immunoSEQ multiplex PCR. The profile shows 15,000 to 20,000 clones, roughly 91% of them singletons. The sequenced material came from peripheral blood. All receptors come from a human donor in a cohort sampled during active COVID-19.

The chain employs TRBV28 and TRBJ2-7, with D possibly TRBD2 on 5 matching bases. Germline assignment: CDR1 MDHEN and CDR2 SYDVKM. The CDR3 has 13 residues. V gave up 2 bases and J gave up 2 bases, with 7 bases separating them. The CDR3 coding sequence is TGTGCCAGCAGTTTACGGAGGCCCTACGAGCAGTACTTC. Translation gives CASSLRRPYEQYF.

This sequence joins TRBV7-2 and TRBJ1-1; possibly TRBD1 for D (6 bases). The CDR3 is 13 residues long. The germline gives CDR1 SGHTA, CDR2 FQGNSA. Trimming removed 1 base at V and 10 bases at J, with 13 bases between. The CDR3 nucleotides read TGTGCCAGCAGCTTAGAGGGGGGGTACGGAGCTTTCTTT. This gives the protein CASSLEGGYGAFF.

The chain links TRBV6-5 to TRBJ1-1; possible D gene TRBD1, 6 bases. The CDR3 is made up of 13 amino acids. V lost 8 bases and J lost 3, with 13 bases in between. Germline CDR1 reads MNHEY; CDR2 reads SVGAGI. The CDR3: CASHTGLHTEAFF. CDR3 nucleotide sequence: TGTGCCAGCCACACAGGGCTGCACACTGAAGCTTTCTTT.

J is TRBJ2-7 and V is TRBV10-3, with TRBD2 matching over 7 bases. Germline V gene lookup returns CDR1 ENHRY and CDR2 SYGVKD. CDR3 size: 15 residues. The V gene end was trimmed by 7 bases and the J gene end by 1 base; junction bases not matched to a gene: 10. The CDR3 protein is CAITSSSGGSYEQYF. For the CDR3, the DNA is TGTGCCATCACTTCTTCTAGCGGAGGTTCCTACGAGCAGTACTTC.

V usage is TRBV5-1 and J usage is TRBJ2-1; 12 nucleotides agree with TRBD2. Germline V gene sequence: CDR1 SGHRS, CDR2 YFSETQ. Germline trimming cut 3 bases from V and 7 bases from J; bases unmatched to any gene: 2. The CDR3 totals 14 residues. This CDR3 is CASSWTSGANEQFF. The CDR3 region has the DNA TGCGCCAGCAGCTGGACTAGCGGGGCGAATGAGCAGTTCTTC.

This clone was detected once. V and J are TRBV2 and TRBJ2-1; TRBD2 is a possible D gene (6 bases). V lost 9 bases and J lost 6, with 18 bases in between. Germline CDR1 SNHLY, CDR2 FYNNEI. The CDR3 spans 14 residues. The CDR3 bases are TGTGCCAGTACACGGGAGAGGGTATTCAATGAGCAGTTCTTC. This gives the protein CASTRERVFNEQFF.

This sequence joins TRBV2 and TRBJ1-1; D possibly corresponds to TRBD1 (5 bases). Germline V gene lookup returns CDR1 SNHLY and CDR2 FYNNEI. The CDR3 spans 12 residues. Trimming left V 8 bases short and J 2 bases short, with 9 bases between. CDR3 sequence (DNA): TGTGCCAGCGGCAGGGCAAACACTGAAGCTTTCTTT. As protein: CASGRANTEAFF. The complete variable domain, with remaining parts taken from reference TRBV2 and TRBJ1-1, reads EPEVTQTPSHQVTQMGQEVILRCVPISNHLYFYWYRQILGQKVEFLVSFYNNEISEKSEIFDDQFSVERPDGSNFTLKIRSTKLEDSAMYFCASGRANTEAFFGQGTRLTVV.

The gene calls are TRBV6-4 and TRBJ1-4, with D possibly being TRBD1 (6 bases). This CDR3 has 15 amino acids. CDR1 is MRHNA and CDR2 is SNTAGT in the germline V gene. Deletions cut 2 bases from V and 4 bases from J, with 11 bases between. The CDR3: CASSDVGRGNEKLFF. The CDR3 DNA follows: TGTGCCAGCAGTGACGTGGGCAGGGGTAATGAAAAACTGTTTTTT.

Worth noting for this clone: The same CDR3 also results from other DNA sequences found in this sample. The chain couples TRBV7-9 to TRBJ2-3, with D possibly being TRBD2 (5 bases). Germline V lookup: CDR1 SEHNR, CDR2 FQNEAQ (reference sequence). V gave up 2 bases and J gave up 0 bases, with 6 bases separating them. CDR3 length equals 14 residues. CDR3 in amino acids: CASSLRGSTDTQYF. The CDR3 bases are TGTGCCAGCAGCTTACGGGGTAGCACAGATACGCAGTATTTT.

The rearrangement uses TRBV2 and TRBJ2-7; TRBD2 matches at 8 bases. V was pared by 8 bases and J by 5 bases, with 8 bases of the junction left unmatched. CDR3 length: 13 residues. Germline assignment: CDR1 SNHLY and CDR2 FYNNEI. In DNA form, the CDR3 reads TGTGCCAGCCCGAACGGGAGGGAGGACGAGCAGTACTTC. It translates to CASPNGREDEQYF.

V gene TRBV5-1 combines with J gene TRBJ2-2, with 7 bases aligning to TRBD2. Germline assignment: CDR1 SGHRS and CDR2 YFSETQ. The CDR3 has 17 residues. The trim removed 0 bases at V and 1 base at J, leaving 6 bases unmatched. The CDR3 here is CASSLDPGRVNTGELFF. The CDR3 region has the DNA TGCGCCAGCAGCTTGGACCCAGGGAGGGTGAACACCGGGGAGCTGTTTTTT.

The V gene is TRBV5-1, the J gene TRBJ1-4; D not resolved. Germline assignment: CDR1 SGHRS and CDR2 YFSETQ. The CDR3 loop spans 13 amino acids. Trimming stripped 4 bases from V and 3 bases from J, with 7 bases between. CDR3 loop: CASSPVANEKLFF. The CDR3 region has the DNA TGCGCCAGCAGCCCGGTTGCTAATGAAAAACTGTTTTTT.

This chain's CDR3 is CAISEPGGELGDEQYF. DNA of the CDR3: TGTGCCATCAGTGAACCCGGGGGGGAACTCGGGGACGAGCAGTACTTC. J is TRBJ2-7 and V is TRBV10-3; 8 bases fit TRBD2. The CDR3 sequence is 16 residues long. V lost 3 bases to trimming and J lost 5 bases; unmatched junction nucleotides: 12. Germline-derived CDR1 and CDR2 are ENHRY and SYGVKD.

The chain carries TRBV11-2 and TRBJ2-1, with 10 bases identical to TRBD2. Germline CDR1 is SGHAT and CDR2 is FQNNGV. The CDR3 is made up of 15 amino acids. V lost 2 bases and J lost 9; bases outside the gene matches: 7. The CDR3 bases are TGTGCCAGCAGCTTACTCCTAGCGGGAGAGTCTGAGCAGTTCTTC. As protein: CASSLLLAGESEQFF.

J is TRBJ2-5 and V is TRBV7-7, with 9 bases identical to TRBD2. This CDR3 region has 16 residues. V was clipped by 1 base and J by 5 bases; unmatched bases: 8. Germline CDR1 SSHAT, CDR2 FNYEAQ (reference sequence). The CDR3: CASSLGLAAPSETQYF. CDR3 DNA: TGTGCCAGCAGCTTAGGACTAGCGGCCCCCTCCGAGACCCAGTACTTC.

The chain uses TRBV5-1 and TRBJ2-1; a weak D match, TRBD2 (5 bases). CDR3 length: 16 residues. The V end lost 5 bases, the J end lost 2 bases, and 17 bases lay between the germline ends. CDR1 and CDR2 from the germline V gene are SGHRS and YFSETQ. The CDR3: CASSYFGGTPYNEQFF. The CDR3 DNA is TGCGCCAGCAGTTATTTCGGAGGTACCCCCTACAATGAGCAGTTCTTC.

This rearrangement joins TRBV7-6 to TRBJ2-1; 14 positions match TRBD2. Looked up from germline, CDR1 is SGHVS and CDR2 is FNYEAQ. The CDR3 is 19 residues long. Germline trimming cut 5 bases from V and 3 bases from J; bases unmatched to any gene: 12. The CDR3, as DNA: TGTGCCAGCAGCACCGGGACTAGCGGGAGAGGGTCCTTCTACAATGAGCAGTTCTTC. Its protein is CASSTGTSGRGSFYNEQFF.

This rearrangement joins TRBV24-1 to TRBJ2-1; 11 bases match TRBD2. In germline, CDR1 is KGHDR, CDR2 SFDVKD. The V gene end was trimmed by 3 bases and the J gene end by 4 bases; junction bases not matched to a gene: 4. The CDR3 runs 16 residues. CDR3 sequence: CATSDPTSGGYNEQFF. The CDR3 DNA follows: TGTGCCACCAGTGATCCAACTAGCGGGGGTTACAATGAGCAGTTCTTC.

This chain's CDR3 is CASSPNPDQPQHF. In DNA, the CDR3 is TGTGCCAGTAGTCCCAACCCAGATCAGCCCCAGCATTTT. V and J are TRBV19 and TRBJ1-5; D is uncertain. CDR1 is LNHDA, CDR2 SQIVND, per germline (reference sequence). V was clipped by 5 bases and J by 5 bases, with 10 bases between them. This CDR3 has 13 residues.

The chain combines TRBV20-1 with TRBJ1-5, with D tentatively TRBD1 (6 bases). The germline CDR1 and CDR2 sequences are DFQATT and SNEGSKA (reference sequence). The CDR3 has 17 residues. Trimming left V 3 bases short and J 3 bases short, with 21 bases between. In nucleotides, the CDR3 is TGCAGTGCTAGTAGAGGGTTCGGGACGGGACACAATCAGCCCCAGCATTTT. Translating gives CSASRGFGTGHNQPQHF.

This chain connects TRBV9 to TRBJ2-1; 8 bases map to TRBD2. Germline CDR1 reads SGDLS; CDR2 reads YYNGEE. The J segment lost 8 bases and the V segment lost 4 bases, leaving 8 bases of the junction unmatched. The CDR3 spans 14 residues. As DNA, the CDR3 is TGTGCCAGCAGCCTGCAGCGGGAGAGGGATGAGCAGTTCTTC. Its translation: CASSLQRERDEQFF.

The CDR3 loop is CASSPTGQLSGNTIYF. In nucleotides, the CDR3 is TGTGCCAGCAGTCCAACGGGACAGCTATCTGGAAACACCATATATTTT. V usage is TRBV27 and J usage is TRBJ1-3; the match to TRBD1 covers 7 bases. The CDR3 has 16 residues. Losses at the gene ends were 5 bases for V and 1 base for J; bases not matched to a gene: 8. CDR1 and CDR2 (germline): MNHEY, SMNVEV (reference sequence).

Written as DNA, the CDR3 is TGTGCCAGCAGTTTGGGACACGCATACGAGCAGTACTTC. Its translation: CASSLGHAYEQYF. The V call is TRBV28, the J call TRBJ2-7, with D perhaps TRBD1 (6 bases). Germline V gives CDR1 MDHEN, CDR2 SYDVKM. Trimming stripped 3 bases from V and 4 bases from J, with 10 bases between. The CDR3 is made up of 13 amino acids.

The rearrangement links TRBV19 to TRBJ1-1, with D possibly being TRBD1 (5 bases). CDR3 length equals 15 residues. Trimming shortened V by 6 bases and J by 5 bases, and 19 bases separated the two germline ends. CDR1 is LNHDA and CDR2 is SQIVND in the germline V gene (reference sequence). The CDR3 DNA sequence: TGTGCCAGTAGGACACCTCTTGAGGGGAGGACTGAAGCTTTCTTT. It is translated as CASRTPLEGRTEAFF.

The chain joins TRBV6-5 to TRBJ2-1; the D is unclear. CDR1 and CDR2 from the germline V gene are MNHEY and SVGAGI. This CDR3 is built from 15 residues. V lost 6 bases to trimming and J lost 1 base, with 13 bases between them. CDR3 protein: CASRYRHDSYNEQFF. CDR3 DNA: TGTGCCAGCAGATACAGACACGATTCCTACAATGAGCAGTTCTTC.

This rearrangement joins TRBV30 to TRBJ1-1; no clear D. Trimming removed 8 bases from V and 2 bases from J, with 6 bases in between. The CDR3 is made up of 10 amino acids. Germline V gene data show CDR1 as GTSNPN and CDR2 as SVGIG (reference sequence). The CDR3 reads CAGGNTEAFF. CDR3 nucleotide sequence: TGTGCCGGAGGAAACACTGAAGCTTTCTTT.

V and J are TRBV3-1 (or the pseudogene TRBV3-2) and TRBJ2-6, with a weak D call TRBD1 (5 bases). CDR1 is LGHDT and CDR2 is YNNKEL in the germline V gene (reference sequence). V gave up 4 bases and J gave up 0 bases, with 13 bases separating them. The CDR3 sequence is 17 residues long. The CDR3 here is CASSPMGRGSGANVLTF. The DNA for the CDR3 is TGTGCCAGCAGCCCCATGGGAAGGGGCTCTGGGGCCAACGTCCTGACTTTC.